This T cell receptor beta chain is drawn from a study of metastatic and nonmetastatic thyroid tumors. Findings and caveats of the study: Significantly greater TCR beta diversity was reportedly found in malignant thyroid tumors than in benign nodules (in blood and tumor).

TCRdb reprocessed the PCR reads using MiXCR. The sample yields 46,000 or so clones, around 17% seen once. This clone has a count of ten or more. Its antigen is currently unknown. Every patient was untreated before thyroid surgery. V shed 6 bases, J shed 5 bases, and the junction held 4 bases outside the gene matches. Germline CDR1 and CDR2: DFQATT and SNEGSKA (reference sequence). The CDR3 is 14 residues long. The V call is TRBV20-1, the J call TRBJ2-2, with 12 positions matching TRBD2. This TCR derives from a female donor with papillary thyroid cancer or a benign thyroid nodule (not recorded which). Some clones in this sample may be carry-over from other donors' samples. Material: blood. CDR3 residues: CSATSGRRTGELFF. CDR3 nucleotides: TGCAGTGCGACTAGCGGGAGAAGGACCGGGGAGCTGTTTTTT.